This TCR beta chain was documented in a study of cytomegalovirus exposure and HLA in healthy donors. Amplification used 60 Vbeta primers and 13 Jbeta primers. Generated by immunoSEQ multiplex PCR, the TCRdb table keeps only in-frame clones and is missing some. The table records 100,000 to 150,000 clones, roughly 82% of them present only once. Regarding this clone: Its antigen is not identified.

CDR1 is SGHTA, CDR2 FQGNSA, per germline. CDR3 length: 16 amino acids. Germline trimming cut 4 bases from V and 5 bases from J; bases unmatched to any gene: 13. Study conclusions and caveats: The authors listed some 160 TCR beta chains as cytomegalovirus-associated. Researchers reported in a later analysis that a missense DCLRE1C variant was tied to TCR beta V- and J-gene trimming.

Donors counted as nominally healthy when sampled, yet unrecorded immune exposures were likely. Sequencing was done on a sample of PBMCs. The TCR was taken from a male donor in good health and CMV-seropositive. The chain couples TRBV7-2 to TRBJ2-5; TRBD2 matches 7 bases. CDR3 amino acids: CASSSGPSGGRETQYF. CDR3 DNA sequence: TGTGCCAGCAGCTCCGGACCTAGCGGAGGGAGGGAGACCCAGTACTTC.